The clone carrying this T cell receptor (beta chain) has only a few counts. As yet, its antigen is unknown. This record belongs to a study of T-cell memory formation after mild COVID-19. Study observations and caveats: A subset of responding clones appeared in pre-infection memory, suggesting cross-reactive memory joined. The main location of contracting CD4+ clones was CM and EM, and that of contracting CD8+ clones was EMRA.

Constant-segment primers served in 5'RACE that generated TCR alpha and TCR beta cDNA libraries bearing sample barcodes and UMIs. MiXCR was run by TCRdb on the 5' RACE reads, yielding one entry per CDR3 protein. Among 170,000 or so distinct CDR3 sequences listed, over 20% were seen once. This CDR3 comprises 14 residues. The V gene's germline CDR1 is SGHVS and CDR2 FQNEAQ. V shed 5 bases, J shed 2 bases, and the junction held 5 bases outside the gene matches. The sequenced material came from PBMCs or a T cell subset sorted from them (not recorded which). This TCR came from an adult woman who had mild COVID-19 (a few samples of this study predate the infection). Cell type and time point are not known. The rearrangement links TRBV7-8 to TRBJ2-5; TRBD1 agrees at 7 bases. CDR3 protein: CASSRDRAQETQYF. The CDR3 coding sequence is TGTGCCAGCAGCCGCGACAGGGCTCAAGAGACCCAGTACTTC.